One sample yielded the 8 T cell receptor beta chains listed below, sequenced in a study of Graves' ophthalmopathy and Graves' hyperthyroidism. Investigators amplified TCR beta CDR3 regions from RNA transcripts. HTBI-primed RT-PCR formed the first round, and a multiplex PCR formed the second. TCRdb itself ran the multiplex PCR reads through MiXCR, one entry per CDR3 protein. This sample has around 1,000,000 distinct CDR3 sequences, with approximately 35% found just once. The sample comprised peripheral blood or thyroid tissue (not recorded which). These receptors came from an adult man with Graves' hyperthyroidism.

The chain employs TRBV29-1 and TRBJ2-7; 9 bases match TRBD2. Germline CDR1 SQVTM, CDR2 ANQGSEA. J was trimmed by 7 bases and V by 3 bases; bases with no gene match: 7. The CDR3 extends over 13 amino acids. The CDR3 region is CSVELAGSGEQYF. For the CDR3, the DNA is TGCAGCGTTGAGCTAGCGGGGTCGGGGGAGCAGTACTTC.

This clonotype was seen a handful of times. The chain recombines TRBV30 with TRBJ2-5; perhaps D is TRBD1 or TRBD2 (5 bases each). The CDR3 runs 12 residues. Trimming took off 5 bases at V and 2 bases at J, with 9 bases between the two ends. Germline assignment: CDR1 GTSNPN and CDR2 SVGIG (reference sequence). CDR3 DNA: TGTGCCTGGGAGGGACGACAAGAGACCCAGTACTTC. Its translation is CAWEGRQETQYF.

V usage is TRBV9 and J usage is TRBJ2-7; the D is unclear. The germline gives CDR1 SGDLS, CDR2 YYNGEE. There are 14 residues in the CDR3. Between the trimmed V and J ends, which lost 0 bases and 2 bases, there was a span of 9 bases. CDR3 residues: CASSVDMSTYEQYF. DNA of the CDR3: TGTGCCAGCAGCGTAGATATGTCCACCTACGAGCAGTACTTC.

This sequence joins TRBV20-1 and TRBJ2-5; perhaps TRBD2 as D (6 bases). Germline lookup yields CDR1 DFQATT and CDR2 SNEGSKA (reference sequence). The CDR3 length is 12 residues. Trimming stripped 5 bases from V and 7 bases from J, with 14 bases between. The CDR3 DNA sequence: TGCAGTGCTCGATTCCTGGGGGGGACCCAGTACTTC. Amino acids: CSARFLGGTQYF.

Notes on this clonotype: This CDR3 fails to terminate in the conserved phenylalanine or tryptophan, so it likely reflects a read error. The limits of the CDR3 on the DNA are not certain, so only TCRdb's listed CDR3 is given. This chain uses TRBV27 with TRBJ1-6. Germline assignment: CDR1 MNHEY and CDR2 SMNVEV (reference sequence). The CDR3 is made up of 8 amino acids, end residues included. The CDR3 loop reads CASRRPSG.

V usage is TRBV5-6 and J usage is TRBJ2-7, with 9 bases identical to TRBD1. With 4 bases clipped from V and 3 bases from J, the junction kept 5 bases outside the gene matches. Germline loops: CDR1 SGHDT, CDR2 YYEEEE. The CDR3 totals 14 residues. The CDR3: CASSLLTGGYEQYF. CDR3 bases: TGTGCCAGCAGCCTATTGACAGGGGGCTACGAGCAGTACTTC.

The table lists this clonotype with many counts. In DNA, the CDR3 is TGTGCCAGCAGCTCCTACAGCGGTGGGGCCAACGTCCTGACTTTC. Protein sequence: CASSSYSGGANVLTF. V is TRBV7-2 and J is TRBJ2-6, with a weak D call TRBD2 (5 bases). Germline values: CDR1 SGHTA, CDR2 FQGNSA. There are 15 residues in the CDR3. Deletions cut 4 bases from V and 3 bases from J, with 10 bases between.

The chain links TRBV25-1 to TRBJ1-1; D is uncertain. Germline CDR1 MGHDK, CDR2 SYGVNS. The CDR3 has 17 residues. The V gene lost 4 bases and the J gene lost 4 bases, with 22 bases spanning the gap. The CDR3 loop is CASSVNTDGAFSTEAFF. The CDR3 DNA follows: TGTGCCAGCAGTGTAAATACAGACGGTGCGTTTAGCACTGAAGCTTTCTTT.